This passage covers 26 T cell receptor beta chains from one sample sequenced in a study of T cell responses to AZD1222 COVID-19 vaccine. Assay: immunoSEQ multiplex PCR; the TCRdb copy retains only in-frame clones and omits some. In the table there are tens of thousands of clones, around 87% of which are singletons. The sequencing used peripheral blood, collected 28 days after the second AZD1222 dose. These receptors were collected from an adult who received the AZD1222 COVID-19 vaccine.

The rearrangement joins TRBV3-1 (or the pseudogene TRBV3-2) to TRBJ1-1; D is possibly TRBD1 (6 bases). The CDR3 extends over 14 amino acids. The V gene lost 4 bases and the J gene lost 2 bases, with 11 bases spanning the gap. Germline CDR1 LGHDT, CDR2 YNNKEL (reference sequence). The chain's CDR3 is CASSPGTSNTEAFF. As DNA, the CDR3 is TGTGCCAGCAGCCCTGGGACATCCAACACTGAAGCTTTCTTT.

This clone was observed once. CDR3 bases: TGTGCCAGCAGCCGGTTCGGAGCTTTGGCAGATACGCAGTATTTT. Protein product: CASSRFGALADTQYF. J is TRBJ2-3 and V is TRBV28; no reliable D call. Between the trimmed V and J ends, which lost 6 bases and 4 bases, there was a span of 17 bases. The germline gives CDR1 MDHEN, CDR2 SYDVKM. CDR3 size: 15 residues.

The rearrangement joins TRBV5-1 to TRBJ1-4; D is unclear. V was cut by 6 bases and J by 5 bases, with 17 bases left in between. The CDR3 length is 15 residues. The germline V gene encodes CDR1 SGHRS and CDR2 YFSETQ. CDR3 in amino acids: CASTLGPLKNEKLFF. The CDR3 DNA is TGCGCCAGCACCCTCGGGCCACTGAAAAATGAAAAACTGTTTTTT.

Only one count was recorded for this clone. Here the CDR3 DNA reads TGCAGCGCCCACCCTAGCGAAGAGACCCAGTACTTC. It specifies CSAHPSEETQYF. J is TRBJ2-5 and V is TRBV29-1, with D possibly matching TRBD2 (6 bases). Trimming removed 7 bases at V and 3 bases at J, with 12 bases between. The length of the CDR3 is 12 residues. The germline V gene encodes CDR1 SQVTM and CDR2 ANQGSEA.

The chain couples TRBV4-2 to TRBJ1-2, with a tentative D call TRBD1 (5 bases). The V and J ends lost 1 base and 4 bases respectively, with 16 bases between them. The CDR3 totals 16 residues. Germline CDR1 is LGHNA and CDR2 is YNFKEQ. CDR3 DNA sequence: TGTGCCAGCAGCCAAGTGGGGGGAAGCCCAGGCTATGGCTACACCTTC. Its translation is CASSQVGGSPGYGYTF.

The rearrangement uses TRBV19 and TRBJ2-5; no clear D gene. The CDR3 consists of 13 residues. V lost 8 bases to trimming and J lost 0 bases, with 10 bases between them. Germline loops: CDR1 LNHDA, CDR2 SQIVND (reference sequence). The CDR3 protein is CASATAYQETQYF. The CDR3 region has the DNA TGTGCCAGTGCCACTGCGTACCAAGAGACCCAGTACTTC.

The chain carries TRBV2 and TRBJ2-7; possibly TRBD1 for D (6 bases). The CDR3 covers 13 residues. Germline V lookup: CDR1 SNHLY, CDR2 FYNNEI. The germline V and J ends were trimmed by 7 bases and 6 bases, with 16 bases remaining between them. DNA for the CDR3: TGTGCCAGCACCCGGGACAAAGGCTTCGAGCAGTACTTC. Its translation: CASTRDKGFEQYF.

This chain links TRBV10-1 with TRBJ2-5; D not resolved. V dropped 3 bases and J dropped 7 bases, with 9 bases sitting between them. The CDR3 is 12 residues long. The germline gives CDR1 WNHNN, CDR2 SYGVQD (reference sequence). The CDR3, as DNA: TGCGCCAGCAGTGATCCGTCGGGGACCCAGTACTTC. Residues: CASSDPSGTQYF.

This clone was detected only once. This chain connects TRBV7-3 to TRBJ2-1; 10 bases are a match to TRBD2. The CDR3 is made up of 16 amino acids. Trimming at V came to 2 bases and at J to 2 bases, leaving 3 bases not matched to a gene. Germline lookup yields CDR1 SGHTA and CDR2 FQGTGA. CDR3 in DNA: TGTGCCAGCAGCTTAGGTGGGACTAGCGCCTACAATGAGCAGTTCTTC. It encodes CASSLGGTSAYNEQFF.

The chain links TRBV5-1 to TRBJ2-5; TRBD2 aligns across 7 bases. This CDR3 comprises 15 residues. J gave up 5 bases and V 0 bases, and 7 bases lay outside the gene matches. Germline CDR1 SGHRS, CDR2 YFSETQ. Here the CDR3 DNA reads TGCGCCAGCAGCTTGGCCCCAGGGCGGGAGGAGACCCAGTACTTC. Residues: CASSLAPGREETQYF.

This clone has only a few counts. This chain connects TRBV2 to TRBJ2-2; D gene unclear. Germline V gives CDR1 SNHLY, CDR2 FYNNEI. The CDR3 length is 11 residues. The V and J ends lost 6 bases and 3 bases respectively, with 2 bases between them. The DNA for the CDR3 is TGTGCCAGCAGGTACACCGGGGAGCTGTTTTTT. Translation: CASRYTGELFF.

This sequence joins TRBV2 and TRBJ2-7; D gene ambiguous. V lost 3 bases and J lost 1, with 7 bases in between. Germline loops: CDR1 SNHLY, CDR2 FYNNEI. The CDR3 runs to 13 residues. CDR3 protein: CASSDGQSYEQYF. CDR3 DNA: TGTGCCAGCAGTGACGGTCAGTCCTACGAGCAGTACTTC. Supplemented by reference TRBV2 and TRBJ2-7, the full variable domain reads EPEVTQTPSHQVTQMGQEVILRCVPISNHLYFYWYRQILGQKVEFLVSFYNNEISEKSEIFDDQFSVERPDGSNFTLKIRSTKLEDSAMYFCASSDGQSYEQYFGPGTRLTVT.

Only a few counts were recorded for this clone. The chain carries TRBV7-3 and TRBJ2-2; D gene ambiguous. Trimming removed 4 bases from V and 5 bases from J, with 17 bases in between. CDR3 length equals 16 residues. CDR1 SGHTA and CDR2 FQGTGA come from the germline V gene. CDR3 coding DNA: TGTGCCAGCAGCTCCCTTGTCGGGCGACGGACCGGGGAGCTGTTTTTT. Translating it yields CASSSLVGRRTGELFF.

V usage is TRBV20-1 and J usage is TRBJ1-2; 8 bases agree with TRBD1. The germline CDR1 and CDR2 sequences are DFQATT and SNEGSKA (reference sequence). The CDR3 extends over 11 amino acids. J was trimmed by 8 bases and V by 6 bases; bases with no gene match: 5. The DNA of the CDR3 is TGCAGTGCCAGGGGGCAGGCCGGCTACACCTTC. It translates to CSARGQAGYTF.

In DNA form, the CDR3 reads TGTGCCAGCAGCTTAGATCCAGCGAAAGAGACCCAGTACTTC. This encodes CASSLDPAKETQYF. The chain uses TRBV7-2 and TRBJ2-5; D remains unclear. The germline V gene encodes CDR1 SGHTA and CDR2 FQGNSA. The germline V and J ends were trimmed by 1 base and 3 bases, with 9 bases remaining between them. The CDR3 loop spans 14 amino acids.

The V gene is TRBV19, the J gene TRBJ1-1; D is perhaps TRBD1 (5 bases). The CDR3 sequence is 13 residues long. V was clipped by 6 bases and J by 1 base, with 9 bases between them. CDR1 and CDR2 from the germline V gene are LNHDA and SQIVND (reference sequence). Here the CDR3 reads CASRPTGNTEAFF. CDR3 DNA: TGTGCCAGTAGACCCACAGGGAACACTGAAGCTTTCTTT.

The rearrangement uses TRBV24-1 and TRBJ2-1; 10 positions agree with TRBD2. The CDR3 sequence is 14 residues long. Per germline, CDR1 KGHDR and CDR2 SFDVKD. V trimming: 7 bases; J trimming: 5 bases; junction bases outside the gene matches: 4. Written as DNA, the CDR3 is TGTGCCACCAGCCGACTAGCGGGCCACAATGAGCAGTTCTTC. Translating gives CATSRLAGHNEQFF.

This clone was observed a handful of times. This chain uses TRBV11-2 with TRBJ1-5; D is uncertain. Trimming left V 5 bases short and J 0 bases short, with 8 bases between. The CDR3 runs 14 residues. Germline loops: CDR1 SGHAT, CDR2 FQNNGV. This chain's CDR3 is CASSPTNSNQPQHF. The CDR3 DNA sequence: TGTGCCAGCAGCCCCACTAATAGCAATCAGCCCCAGCATTTT.

This clone is a singleton in its sample. This chain uses TRBV10-3 with TRBJ2-6, with D hard to call. The CDR3 sequence is 16 residues long. The V end was cut by 3 bases, the J end by 1 base, with 10 bases between. From germline, CDR1 is ENHRY and CDR2 SYGVKD. The CDR3 DNA is TGTGCCATCAGTGACCGAATAGGGTCTGGGGCCAACGTCCTGACTTTC. Encoded protein: CAISDRIGSGANVLTF.

The genes are TRBV7-3 and TRBJ2-3; 7 positions agree with TRBD2. This CDR3 has 12 amino acids. In germline, CDR1 is SGHTA, CDR2 FQGTGA. Trimming took 3 bases from V and 15 from J; bases not matched to a gene: 9. The CDR3 nucleotides are TGTGCCAGCAGCTTTAATGCGGGAGATCTATATTTT. This sequence encodes CASSFNAGDLYF.

This clone appeared a few times. This CDR3 is CASRNSYNEQFF. CDR3 coding DNA: TGTGCCAGCAGAAACTCCTACAATGAGCAGTTCTTC. This rearrangement joins TRBV28 to TRBJ2-1, with D unclear. The germline V gene encodes CDR1 MDHEN and CDR2 SYDVKM. CDR3 length equals 12 residues. V was shortened by 6 bases and J by 0 bases, with 3 bases between the two germline ends.

The chain carries TRBV28 and TRBJ1-3; D ambiguous. V lost 6 bases and J 1 base, leaving 7 bases between the germline ends. This CDR3 contains 13 residues. From germline, CDR1 is MDHEN and CDR2 SYDVKM. The DNA of the CDR3 is TGTGCCAGCAGAGTACCGTCTGGAAACACCATATATTTT. This translates into CASRVPSGNTIYF.

This rearrangement joins TRBV6-5 to TRBJ2-7; possibly TRBD1 for D (5 bases). Germline CDR1 is MNHEY and CDR2 is SVGAGI. CDR3 length: 16 residues. V was cut by 0 bases and J by 6 bases, with 18 bases left in between. CDR3 sequence: CASSYSIIGQGGEQYF. Written as DNA, the CDR3 is TGTGCCAGCAGTTACTCTATAATCGGCCAGGGTGGCGAGCAGTACTTC.

The chain carries TRBV29-1 and TRBJ1-3; possibly TRBD1 for D (5 bases). Germline CDR1 and CDR2: SQVTM and ANQGSEA. V gave up 4 bases and J gave up 0 bases, with 10 bases separating them. The CDR3 length is 14 residues. The CDR3, as DNA: TGCAGCGTTGCAGAACAGGACTCTGGAAACACCATATATTTT. Translated, it gives CSVAEQDSGNTIYF. Full variable domain (rest looked up from reference TRBV29-1 and TRBJ1-3): SAVISQKPSRDICQRGTSLTIQCQVDSQVTMMFWYRQQPGQSLTLIATANQGSEATYESGFVIDKFPISRPNLTFSTLTVSNMSPEDSSIYLCSVAEQDSGNTIYFGEGSWLTVV.

This clone appeared a few times. V usage is TRBV6-5 and J usage is TRBJ2-7; no reliable D call. The V and J ends lost 0 bases and 5 bases respectively, with 11 bases between them. This CDR3 has 14 residues. Germline loops: CDR1 MNHEY, CDR2 SVGAGI. In DNA form, the CDR3 reads TGTGCCAGCAGTTACTCGAGAGGCATCGACGAGCAGTACTTC. Protein product: CASSYSRGIDEQYF.

The chain links TRBV7-9 to TRBJ1-4, with TRBD1 matching 8 bases. This CDR3 has 14 amino acids. Trimming at V came to 4 bases and at J to 8 bases, leaving 6 bases not matched to a gene. Germline assignment: CDR1 SEHNR and CDR2 FQNEAQ (reference sequence). The CDR3 nucleotides are TGTGCCAGCAGCTCCCAGGGGGCTTGGGAAAAACTGTTTTTT. The encoded protein is CASSSQGAWEKLFF. The full variable domain, rest sourced from reference TRBV7-9 and TRBJ1-4, is DTGVSQNPRHKITKRGQNVTFRCDPISEHNRLYWYRQTLGQGPEFLTYFQNEAQLEKSRLLSDRFSAERPKGSFSTLEIQRTEQGDSAMYLCASSSQGAWEKLFFGSGTQLSVL.